These T cell receptor beta chains were read from a single sample in a study of blood T cell repertoires in COVID-19. Method: immunoSEQ multiplex PCR; TCRdb's copy keeps in-frame clones and lacks some. The sample has about 60,000 clones, roughly nine tenths seen once; the top ten hold about 7.3%. Sequencing was performed on peripheral blood. The receptors shown here come from a human donor in a cohort sampled during active COVID-19. CDR3s include the opening cysteine and the closing phenylalanine or tryptophan. The order of the fields is D gene, V gene, J gene, clone size, CDR3 protein, CDR3 DNA. A D gene is named only where the DNA matches it firmly. The size entry is marked missing in some rows and otherwise reads once, few, many or a size class.

TRBD1	TRBV9	TRBJ2-3	NA	CASSARTGGRDTQYF	TGTGCCAGCAGCGCCCGGACAGGGGGCCGAGATACGCAGTATTTT
NA	TRBV6-5	TRBJ2-7	NA	CASSKRQELEYEQYF	TGTGCCAGCAGTAAGCGACAGGAACTGGAGTACGAGCAGTACTTC
TRBD1	TRBV9	TRBJ1-1	NA	CASSATGTVEAFF	TGTGCCAGCAGCGCGACCGGGACAGTGGAAGCTTTCTTT
TRBD1	TRBV27	TRBJ1-4	few	CASRGGRGTVNEKLFF	TGTGCCAGCAGGGGGGGTAGGGGGACAGTTAATGAAAAACTGTTTTTT
NA	TRBV5-6	TRBJ2-5	NA	CASSLAGWQETQYF	TGTGCCAGCAGCTTGGCAGGGTGGCAAGAGACCCAGTACTTC
NA	TRBV7-7	TRBJ1-1	NA	CASSLELNTEAFF	TGTGCTAGCAGCTTAGAGCTGAACACTGAAGCTTTCTTT
NA	TRBV19	TRBJ1-2	NA	CASSERDYGYTF	TGTGCCAGTAGTGAACGGGACTATGGCTACACCTTC
NA	TRBV6-5	TRBJ1-1	NA	CASRRQATNTEAFF	TGTGCCAGCAGGCGACAGGCGACGAACACTGAAGCTTTCTTT
TRBD1	TRBV9	TRBJ2-3	NA	CASSDSTGLGADTQYF	TGTGCCAGCAGCGACTCGACAGGGCTTGGGGCAGATACGCAGTATTTT
TRBD1	TRBV28	TRBJ1-1	NA	CASRATGGGVEAFF	TGTGCCAGCAGGGCCACAGGGGGAGGTGTGGAAGCTTTCTTT
NA	TRBV2	TRBJ2-5	NA	CASSVDSAETQYF	TGTGCCAGCAGTGTCGACAGCGCAGAGACCCAGTACTTC
TRBD1	TRBV18	TRBJ2-5	few	CASSPGLDRVGETQYF	TGTGCCAGCTCACCCGGACTGGACAGGGTCGGCGAGACCCAGTACTTC
TRBD2	TRBV4-1	TRBJ2-7	NA	CASSHLQGGGTSGRYEQYF	TGCGCCAGCAGCCACCTACAGGGGGGTGGGACTAGCGGTCGATACGAGCAGTACTTC
NA	TRBV7-3	TRBJ2-1	NA	CASSYESSRDEQFF	TGTGCCAGCAGCTATGAGTCTAGCCGGGATGAGCAGTTCTTC
TRBD2	TRBV19	TRBJ2-2	NA	CASSIVAGGSTGELFF	TGTGCCAGTAGTATTGTTGCGGGGGGATCCACCGGGGAGCTGTTTTTT
NA	TRBV6-5	TRBJ2-3	NA	CASRLQGGIDTQYF	TGTGCCAGCAGGCTACAGGGGGGGATAGATACGCAGTATTTT
NA	TRBV7-9	TRBJ2-7	once	CASSLDTGSYEQYF	TGTGCCAGCAGCTTAGACACGGGATCCTACGAGCAGTACTTC
NA	TRBV3-1/TRBV3-2	TRBJ2-3	NA	CASSQDLGQITDTQYF	TGTGCCAGCAGCCAAGACCTTGGGCAGATCACAGATACGCAGTATTTT
TRBD1	TRBV4-3	TRBJ2-7	once	CASARDRAYEQYF	TGCGCCAGCGCCCGGGACAGAGCCTACGAGCAGTACTTC
NA	TRBV28	TRBJ1-2	NA	CASSFGELIYGYTF	TGTGCCAGCAGTTTTGGAGAGCTTATCTATGGCTACACCTTC
NA	TRBV10-2	TRBJ1-1	NA	CASSATSQATAFF	TGCGCCAGCAGTGCAACGTCACAGGCCACAGCTTTCTTT
TRBD1	TRBV5-6	TRBJ1-2	once	CASSARQGEGYGYTF	TGTGCCAGCAGCGCACGACAGGGGGAGGGCTATGGCTACACCTTC
TRBD2	TRBV5-1	TRBJ2-5	NA	CASSLGAGVQETQYF	TGCGCCAGCAGCTTGGGGGCGGGAGTCCAAGAGACCCAGTACTTC
NA	TRBV7-2	TRBJ2-7	NA	CASSSGTQAPRNYEQYF	TGTGCCAGCAGTTCCGGGACTCAAGCTCCCCGTAACTACGAGCAGTACTTC
NA	TRBV29-1	TRBJ1-2	NA	CSVLSPGGYTF	TGCAGCGTTCTCAGCCCGGGAGGCTACACCTTC
NA	TRBV11-2	TRBJ2-7	NA	CASSFLNEQYF	TGTGCCAGCAGCTTCCTTAACGAGCAGTACTTC
NA	TRBV5-8	TRBJ2-7	once	CASSLLGTQNYEQYF	TGTGCCAGCAGCTTACTCGGGACACAGAACTACGAGCAGTACTTC
TRBD1	TRBV28	TRBJ1-2	once	CASRTGGLGYTF	TGTGCCAGCAGAACAGGGGGCTTAGGCTACACCTTC
TRBD1	TRBV6-5	TRBJ1-4	NA	CASSIQGQGNEKLFF	TGTGCCAGCAGCATCCAGGGACAGGGTAATGAAAAACTGTTTTTT
TRBD1	TRBV5-1	TRBJ2-5	NA	CASSPGTGGKTQYF	TGCGCCAGCAGCCCTGGGACAGGGGGCAAGACCCAGTACTTC
TRBD1	TRBV5-4	TRBJ1-2	NA	CASSLEQGANYGYTF	TGTGCCAGCAGCTTGGAACAGGGGGCCAACTATGGCTACACCTTC
NA	TRBV28	TRBJ2-1	NA	CASSPLYNEQFF	TGTGCCAGCAGTCCACTCTACAATGAGCAGTTCTTC
TRBD1	TRBV5-1	TRBJ2-2	NA	CASSSWDRGAGELFF	TGCGCCAGCAGCAGCTGGGACAGGGGAGCCGGGGAGCTGTTTTTT
NA	TRBV6-2/TRBV6-3	TRBJ2-4	NA	CASSGGPSIQYF	TGTGCCAGCAGTGGAGGACCCAGCATTCAGTACTTC
TRBD2	TRBV13	TRBJ2-1	NA	CASGRAYYNEQFF	TGTGCCAGCGGGAGGGCATACTACAATGAGCAGTTCTTC
TRBD2	TRBV4-3	TRBJ2-7	NA	CASSQLHRTSGGDSYEQYF	TGCGCCAGCAGCCAACTCCACAGGACTAGCGGGGGGGACTCCTACGAGCAGTACTTC
TRBD2	TRBV5-1	TRBJ2-5	NA	CASSSAAGGGLEETQYF	TGCGCCAGCAGTTCGGCCGCCGGGGGGGGACTTGAAGAGACCCAGTACTTC
NA	TRBV24-1	TRBJ2-1	NA	CATSDGAGINEQFF	TGTGCCACCAGTGACGGAGCGGGTATAAATGAGCAGTTCTTC
TRBD2	TRBV3-1/TRBV3-2	TRBJ2-5	NA	CASSLHSSGGALEDQETQYF	TGTGCCAGCAGCCTCCATTCCAGCGGGGGGGCCCTTGAGGACCAAGAGACCCAGTACTTC
NA	TRBV11-3	TRBJ2-3	NA	CASSANRGGPTDTQYF	TGTGCCAGCAGCGCAAACAGGGGGGGCCCCACAGATACGCAGTATTTT
NA	TRBV18	TRBJ1-5	few	CASSQQGWNQPQHF	TGTGCCAGCTCCCAACAGGGTTGGAATCAGCCCCAGCATTTT
TRBD1	TRBV10-3	TRBJ1-1	NA	CAIRAGTVNTEAFF	TGTGCCATCAGAGCCGGGACAGTGAACACTGAAGCTTTCTTT
NA	TRBV5-1	TRBJ2-1	NA	CASSLAVVQLDEQFF	TGCGCCAGCAGCTTGGCGGTTGTACAGTTGGATGAGCAGTTCTTC